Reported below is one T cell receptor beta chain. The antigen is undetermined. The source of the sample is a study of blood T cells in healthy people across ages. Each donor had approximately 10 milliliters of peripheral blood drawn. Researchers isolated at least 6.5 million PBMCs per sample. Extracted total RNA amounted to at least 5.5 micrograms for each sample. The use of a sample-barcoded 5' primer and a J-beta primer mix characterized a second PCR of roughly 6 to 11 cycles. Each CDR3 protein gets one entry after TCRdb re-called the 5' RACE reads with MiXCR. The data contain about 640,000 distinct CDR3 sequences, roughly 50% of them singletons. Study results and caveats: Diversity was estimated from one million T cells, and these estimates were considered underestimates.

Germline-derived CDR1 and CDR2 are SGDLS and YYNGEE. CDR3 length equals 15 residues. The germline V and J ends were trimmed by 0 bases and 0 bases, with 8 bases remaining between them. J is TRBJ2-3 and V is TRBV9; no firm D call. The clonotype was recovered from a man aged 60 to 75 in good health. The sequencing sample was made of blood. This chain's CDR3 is CASSVGATSTDTQYF. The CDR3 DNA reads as TGTGCCAGCAGCGTAGGGGCTACTAGCACAGATACGCAGTATTTT.